This T cell receptor beta chain was profiled in a study of T-cell memory formation after mild COVID-19. Study conclusions and caveats: Chiefly within CM and EM were the contracting CD4+ clones; CD8+ ones were within EMRA.

The V and J ends lost 5 bases and 7 bases respectively, with 18 bases between them. This CDR3 region has 15 residues. In germline, CDR1 is LGHDT, CDR2 YNNKEL (reference sequence). This clonotype occurred a few times. Its cognate antigen is unknown. From the 5' RACE reads, TCRdb called clonotypes with MiXCR, one entry per CDR3 protein. The table records 550,000 to 700,000 distinct CDR3 sequences, 15% to 20% of them present only once. The source of this sequence is an adult woman who had mild COVID-19 (a few samples of this study predate the infection). Cell type and time point are not known. V usage is TRBV3-1 and J usage is TRBJ2-4, with a possible D match to TRBD2 (6 bases). The sample taken for sequencing was PBMCs or a T cell subset sorted from them (not recorded which). For the CDR3, the DNA is TGTGCCAGCAGCGTTGGGACCCCCGGAGGGAACATTCAGTACTTC. Amino acid sequence: CASSVGTPGGNIQYF.